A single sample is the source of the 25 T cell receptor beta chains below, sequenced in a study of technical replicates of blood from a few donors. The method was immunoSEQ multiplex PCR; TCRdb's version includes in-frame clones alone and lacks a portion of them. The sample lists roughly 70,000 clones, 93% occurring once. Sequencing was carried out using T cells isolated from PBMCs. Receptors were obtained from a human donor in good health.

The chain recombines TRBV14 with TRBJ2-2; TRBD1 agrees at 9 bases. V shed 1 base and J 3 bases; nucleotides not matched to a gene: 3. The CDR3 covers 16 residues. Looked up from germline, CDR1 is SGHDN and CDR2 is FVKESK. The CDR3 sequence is CASSQVRTGDTGELFF. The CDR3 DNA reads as TGTGCCAGCAGCCAAGTAAGGACAGGGGACACCGGGGAGCTGTTTTTT.

The CDR3 region has the DNA TGTGCCAGCAGCTTAGGGTACAGGGGCCCCCCCGGGGAGCTGTTTTTT. Protein: CASSLGYRGPPGELFF. The J gene is TRBJ2-2, the V gene TRBV7-8; 7 bases fit TRBD1. The junction had 8 bases not matched to a gene; V was cut back by 1 base and J by 6 bases. The V gene's germline CDR1 is SGHVS and CDR2 FQNEAQ. The CDR3 loop spans 16 amino acids.

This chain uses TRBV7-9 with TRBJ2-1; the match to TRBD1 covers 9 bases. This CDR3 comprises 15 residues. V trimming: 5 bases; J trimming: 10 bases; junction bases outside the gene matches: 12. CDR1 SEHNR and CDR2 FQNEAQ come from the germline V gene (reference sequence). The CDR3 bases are TGTGCCAGCAGCAAGATTCCGGGACAGGGTGTGGAGCAGTTCTTC. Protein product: CASSKIPGQGVEQFF. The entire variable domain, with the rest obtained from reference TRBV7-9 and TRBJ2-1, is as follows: DTGVSQNPRHKITKRGQNVTFRCDPISEHNRLYWYRQTLGQGPEFLTYFQNEAQLEKSRLLSDRFSAERPKGSFSTLEIQRTEQGDSAMYLCASSKIPGQGVEQFFGPGTRLTVL.

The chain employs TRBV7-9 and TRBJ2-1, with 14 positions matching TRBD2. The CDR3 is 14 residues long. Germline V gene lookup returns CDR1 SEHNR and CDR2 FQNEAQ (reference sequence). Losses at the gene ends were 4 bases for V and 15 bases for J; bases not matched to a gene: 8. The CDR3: CASSSGTSGSIPFF. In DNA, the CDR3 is TGTGCCAGCAGCTCCGGGACTAGCGGGAGTATTCCGTTCTTC.

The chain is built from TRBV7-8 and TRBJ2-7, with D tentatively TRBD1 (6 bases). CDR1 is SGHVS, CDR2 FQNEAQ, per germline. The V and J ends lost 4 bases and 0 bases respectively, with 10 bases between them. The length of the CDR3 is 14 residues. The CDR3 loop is CASSSGTHSYEQYF. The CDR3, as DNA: TGTGCCAGCAGCTCCGGGACACACTCCTACGAGCAGTACTTC.

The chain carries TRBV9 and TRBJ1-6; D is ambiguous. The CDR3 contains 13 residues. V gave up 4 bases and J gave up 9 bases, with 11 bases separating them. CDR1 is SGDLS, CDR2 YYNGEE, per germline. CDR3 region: CASSPSEGSPLHF. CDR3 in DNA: TGTGCCAGCAGCCCTAGCGAGGGTTCACCCCTCCACTTT.

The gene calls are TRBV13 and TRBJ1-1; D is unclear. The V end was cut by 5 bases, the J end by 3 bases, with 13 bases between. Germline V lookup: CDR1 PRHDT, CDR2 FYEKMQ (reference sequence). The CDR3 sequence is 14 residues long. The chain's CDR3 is CASSPQGLHTEAFF. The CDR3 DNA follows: TGTGCCAGCAGCCCCCAAGGACTCCACACTGAAGCTTTCTTT.

CDR3 amino acids: CASSEGVSLRVGSYNEQFF. DNA for the CDR3: TGTGCCAGCAGTGAAGGAGTAAGTCTGCGGGTCGGCTCCTACAATGAGCAGTTCTTC. The genes are TRBV6-1 and TRBJ2-1; D is possibly TRBD2 (5 bases). V was clipped by 1 base and J by 0 bases, with 19 bases between them. CDR1 is MNHNS and CDR2 is SASEGT in the germline V gene. The CDR3 is 19 amino acids.

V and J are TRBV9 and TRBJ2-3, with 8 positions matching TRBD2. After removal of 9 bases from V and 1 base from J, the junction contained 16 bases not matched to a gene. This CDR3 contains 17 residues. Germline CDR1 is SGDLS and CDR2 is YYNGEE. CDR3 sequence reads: CAITRLAGLYGTDTQYF. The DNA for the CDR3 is TGTGCCATCACGAGGCTAGCGGGCTTATACGGCACAGATACGCAGTATTTT.

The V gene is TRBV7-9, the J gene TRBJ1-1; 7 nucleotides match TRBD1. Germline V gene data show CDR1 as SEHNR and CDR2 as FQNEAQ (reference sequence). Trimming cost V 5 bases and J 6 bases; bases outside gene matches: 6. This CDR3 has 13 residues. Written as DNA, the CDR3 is TGTGCCAGCAGCAGAAGACAGGGCCCTGAAGCTTTCTTT. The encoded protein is CASSRRQGPEAFF.

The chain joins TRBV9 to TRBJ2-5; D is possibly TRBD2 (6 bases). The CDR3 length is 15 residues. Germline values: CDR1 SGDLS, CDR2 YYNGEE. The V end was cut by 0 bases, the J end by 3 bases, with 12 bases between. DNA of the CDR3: TGTGCCAGCAGCGTAGGTGGGACGGGAGAAGAGACCCAGTACTTC. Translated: CASSVGGTGEETQYF.

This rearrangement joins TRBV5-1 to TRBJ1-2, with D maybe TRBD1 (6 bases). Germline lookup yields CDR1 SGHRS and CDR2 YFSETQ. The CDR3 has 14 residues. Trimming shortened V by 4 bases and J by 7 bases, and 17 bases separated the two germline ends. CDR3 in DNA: TGCGCCAGCAGCCCCGAACAGGGTAGAGCTGGCTACACCTTC. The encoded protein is CASSPEQGRAGYTF. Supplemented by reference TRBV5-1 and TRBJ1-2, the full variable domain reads KAGVTQTPRYLIKTRGQQVTLSCSPISGHRSVSWYQQTPGQGLQFLFEYFSETQRNKGNFPGRFSGRQFSNSRSEMNVSTLELGDSALYLCASSPEQGRAGYTFGSGTRLTVV.

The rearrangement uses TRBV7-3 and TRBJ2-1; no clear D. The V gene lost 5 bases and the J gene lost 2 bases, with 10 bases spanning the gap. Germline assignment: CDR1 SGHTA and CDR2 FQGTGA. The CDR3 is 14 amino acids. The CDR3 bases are TGTGCCAGCAGCGCGCCTGACACCTACAATGAGCAGTTCTTC. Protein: CASSAPDTYNEQFF.

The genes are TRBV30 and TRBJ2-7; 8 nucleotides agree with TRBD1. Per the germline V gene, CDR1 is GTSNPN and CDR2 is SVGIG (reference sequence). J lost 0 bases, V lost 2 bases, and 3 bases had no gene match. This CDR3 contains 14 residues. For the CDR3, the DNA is TGTGCCTGGAGTCGGGACAGGAACTCCTACGAGCAGTACTTC. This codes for CAWSRDRNSYEQYF. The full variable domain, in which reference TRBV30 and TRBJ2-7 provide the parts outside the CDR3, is SQTIHQWPATLVQPVGSPLSLECTVEGTSNPNLYWYRQAAGRGLQLLFYSVGIGQISSEVPQNLSASRPQDRQFILSSKKLLLSDSGFYLCAWSRDRNSYEQYFGPGTRLTVT.

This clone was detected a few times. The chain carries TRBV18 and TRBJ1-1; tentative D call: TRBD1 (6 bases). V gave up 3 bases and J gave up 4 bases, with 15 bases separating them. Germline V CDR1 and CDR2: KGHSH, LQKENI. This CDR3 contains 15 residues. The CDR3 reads CASSPSGGATTEAFF. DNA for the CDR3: TGTGCCAGCTCACCCTCGGGGGGGGCTACCACTGAAGCTTTCTTT.

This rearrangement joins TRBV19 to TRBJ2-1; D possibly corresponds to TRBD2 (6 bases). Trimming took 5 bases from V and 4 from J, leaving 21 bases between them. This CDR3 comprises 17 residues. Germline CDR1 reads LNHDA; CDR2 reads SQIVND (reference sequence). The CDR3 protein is CASSVSAGVAVYNEQFF. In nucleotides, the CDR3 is TGTGCCAGTAGTGTCTCCGCCGGGGTAGCGGTTTACAATGAGCAGTTCTTC.

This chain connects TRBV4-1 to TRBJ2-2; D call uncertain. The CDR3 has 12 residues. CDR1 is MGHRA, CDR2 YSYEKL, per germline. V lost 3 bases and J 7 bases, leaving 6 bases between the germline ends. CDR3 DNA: TGCGCCAGCAGCCAGTTACACGGGGAGCTGTTTTTT. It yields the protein CASSQLHGELFF.

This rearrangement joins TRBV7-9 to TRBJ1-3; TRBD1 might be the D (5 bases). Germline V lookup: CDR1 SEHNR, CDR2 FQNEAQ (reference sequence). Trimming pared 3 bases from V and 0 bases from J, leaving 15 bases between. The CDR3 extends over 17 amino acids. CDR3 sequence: CASSLSRQFTSGNTIYF. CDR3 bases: TGTGCCAGCAGCTTGTCCCGACAGTTTACCTCTGGAAACACCATATATTTT.

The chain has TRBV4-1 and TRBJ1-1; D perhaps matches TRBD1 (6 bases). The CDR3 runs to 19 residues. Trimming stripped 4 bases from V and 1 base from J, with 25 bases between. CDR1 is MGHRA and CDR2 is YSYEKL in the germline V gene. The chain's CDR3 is CASSLRGGQISTKNTEAFF. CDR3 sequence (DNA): TGCGCCAGCAGCCTTAGAGGAGGACAGATAAGTACCAAGAACACTGAAGCTTTCTTT.

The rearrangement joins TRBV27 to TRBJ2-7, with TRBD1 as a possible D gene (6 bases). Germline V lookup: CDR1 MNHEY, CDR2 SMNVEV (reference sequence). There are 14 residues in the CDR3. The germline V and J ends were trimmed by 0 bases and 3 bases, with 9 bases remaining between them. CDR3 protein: CASSLSSRGYEQYF. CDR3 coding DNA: TGTGCCAGCAGTTTATCGTCCAGGGGCTACGAGCAGTACTTC.

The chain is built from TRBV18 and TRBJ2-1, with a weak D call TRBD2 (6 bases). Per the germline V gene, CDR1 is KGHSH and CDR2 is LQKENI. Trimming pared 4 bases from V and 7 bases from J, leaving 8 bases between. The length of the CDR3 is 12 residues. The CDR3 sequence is CASSLLANEQFF. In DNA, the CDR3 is TGTGCCAGCTCACTCCTAGCGAATGAGCAGTTCTTC.

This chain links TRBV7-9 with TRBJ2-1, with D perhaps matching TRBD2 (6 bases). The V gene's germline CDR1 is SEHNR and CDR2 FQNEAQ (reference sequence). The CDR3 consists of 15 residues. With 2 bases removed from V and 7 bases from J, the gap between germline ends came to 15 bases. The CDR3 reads CASSLFSGGENEQFF. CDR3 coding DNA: TGTGCCAGCAGCTTATTTTCAGGCGGGGAAAATGAGCAGTTCTTC.

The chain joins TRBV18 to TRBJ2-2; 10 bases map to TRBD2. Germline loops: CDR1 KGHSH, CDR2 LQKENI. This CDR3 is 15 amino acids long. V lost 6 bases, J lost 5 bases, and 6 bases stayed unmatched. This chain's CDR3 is CASSLAGVNTGELFF. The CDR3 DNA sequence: TGTGCCAGCTCGCTAGCGGGAGTTAATACCGGGGAGCTGTTTTTT.

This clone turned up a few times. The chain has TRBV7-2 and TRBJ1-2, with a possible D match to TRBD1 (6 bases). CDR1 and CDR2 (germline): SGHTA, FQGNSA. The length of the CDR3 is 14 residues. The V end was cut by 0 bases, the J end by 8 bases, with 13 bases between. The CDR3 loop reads CASSLAGANKGYTF. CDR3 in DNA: TGTGCCAGCAGCTTAGCGGGGGCGAATAAAGGCTACACCTTC.

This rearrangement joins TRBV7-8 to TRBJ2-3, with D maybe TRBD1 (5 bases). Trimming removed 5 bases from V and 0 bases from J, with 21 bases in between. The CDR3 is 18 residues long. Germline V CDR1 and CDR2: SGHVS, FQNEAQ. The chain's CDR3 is CASSPSVLGASSTDTQYF. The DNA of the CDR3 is TGTGCCAGCAGCCCCTCGGTTTTAGGGGCTTCTAGCACAGATACGCAGTATTTT. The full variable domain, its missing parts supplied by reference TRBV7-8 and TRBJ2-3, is GAGVSQSPRYKVAKRGQDVALRCDPISGHVSLFWYQQALGQGPEFLTYFQNEAQLDKSGLPSDRFFAERPEGSVSTLKIQRTQQEDSAVYLCASSPSVLGASSTDTQYFGPGTRLTVL.